This TCR beta chain derives from a study of cytomegalovirus exposure and HLA in healthy donors. Germline CDR1 reads ENHRY; CDR2 reads SYGVKD. There are 13 residues in the CDR3. Study-wide results and limits: A later analysis showed HLA-associated TCR beta chains outstripping equally common others in clonal expansion.

Both 60 Vbeta primers and 13 Jbeta primers went into the PCR. Profiled with immunoSEQ multiplex PCR; TCRdb holds only in-frame clones, not every one. The data contain some 180,000 clones, 60% to 85% of them singletons. Note on this clone: What it recognizes is unknown. The germline gene is not matched at one end of the junction; a read error may be the cause. This sample also contains other DNA sequences that code for the same CDR3.

This receptor was obtained from a man aged 18 to 35 in good health and CMV-seronegative. The sequencing sample was made of PBMCs. V and J are TRBV10-3 and TRBJ1-5, with a tentative D call TRBD1 (6 bases). CDR3 region: CAITGGANQPQHF. The CDR3 DNA follows: TGTGCCATCACTGGGGGGGCCAATCAGCCCCAGCACTTT.